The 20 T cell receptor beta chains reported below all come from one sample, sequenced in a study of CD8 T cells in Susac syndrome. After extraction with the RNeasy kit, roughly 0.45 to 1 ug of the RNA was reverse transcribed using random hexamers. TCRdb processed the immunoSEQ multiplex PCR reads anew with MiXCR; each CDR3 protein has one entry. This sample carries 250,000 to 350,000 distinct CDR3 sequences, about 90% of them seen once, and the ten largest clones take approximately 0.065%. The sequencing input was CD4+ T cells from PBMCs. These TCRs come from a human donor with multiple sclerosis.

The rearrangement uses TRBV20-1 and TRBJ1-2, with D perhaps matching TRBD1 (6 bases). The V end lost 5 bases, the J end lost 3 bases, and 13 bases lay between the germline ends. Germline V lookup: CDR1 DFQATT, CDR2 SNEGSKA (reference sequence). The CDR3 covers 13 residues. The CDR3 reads CSAPRRTDYGYTF. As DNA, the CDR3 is TGCAGTGCTCCTCGCCGGACAGACTATGGCTACACCTTC.

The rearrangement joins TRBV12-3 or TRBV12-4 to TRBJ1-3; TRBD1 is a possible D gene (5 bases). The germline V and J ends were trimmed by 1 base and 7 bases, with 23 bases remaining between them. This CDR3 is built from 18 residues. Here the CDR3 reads CASSLGYQDNPRANTIYF. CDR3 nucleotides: TGTGCCAGCAGTTTAGGCTACCAGGACAACCCAAGGGCCAACACCATATATTTT.

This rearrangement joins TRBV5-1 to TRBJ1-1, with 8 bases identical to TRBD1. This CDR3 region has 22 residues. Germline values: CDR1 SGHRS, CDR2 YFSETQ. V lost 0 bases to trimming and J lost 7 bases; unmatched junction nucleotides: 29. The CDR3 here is CASSLAQGRPTGGGLPADEAFF. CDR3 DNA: TGCGCCAGCAGCTTGGCCCAGGGCAGGCCTACAGGGGGTGGCCTACCCGCGGATGAAGCTTTCTTT.

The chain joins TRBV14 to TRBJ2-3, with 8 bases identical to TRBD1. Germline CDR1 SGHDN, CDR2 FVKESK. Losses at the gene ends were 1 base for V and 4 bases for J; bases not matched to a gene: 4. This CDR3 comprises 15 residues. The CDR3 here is CASSQVQGAPDTQYF. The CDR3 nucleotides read TGTGCCAGCAGCCAAGTTCAGGGGGCCCCAGATACGCAGTATTTT.

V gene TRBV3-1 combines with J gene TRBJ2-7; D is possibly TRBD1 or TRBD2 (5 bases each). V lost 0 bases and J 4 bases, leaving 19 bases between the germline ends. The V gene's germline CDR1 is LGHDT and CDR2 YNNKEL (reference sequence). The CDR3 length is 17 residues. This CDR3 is CASSQDRDARIRYEQYF. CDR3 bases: TGTGCCAGCAGCCAAGATCGGGACGCCAGGATCCGATACGAGCAGTACTTC.

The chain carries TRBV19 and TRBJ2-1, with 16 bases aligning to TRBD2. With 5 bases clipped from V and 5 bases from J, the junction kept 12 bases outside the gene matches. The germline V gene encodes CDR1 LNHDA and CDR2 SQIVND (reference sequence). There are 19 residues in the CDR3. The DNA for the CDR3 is TGTGCCAGTAGTTATCCGGGACTAGCGGGGGGGCGCCAGGACAATGAGCAGTTCTTC. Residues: CASSYPGLAGGRQDNEQFF. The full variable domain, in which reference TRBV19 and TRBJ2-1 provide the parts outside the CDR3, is DGGITQSPKYLFRKEGQNVTLSCEQNLNHDAMYWYRQDPGQGLRLIYYSQIVNDFQKGDIAEGYSVSREKKESFPLTVTSAQKNPTAFYLCASSYPGLAGGRQDNEQFFGPGTRLTVL.

The CDR3 region is CASSSRSVTGGLEQYF. The DNA for the CDR3 is TGTGCCAGCAGTTCTCGATCCGTGACAGGGGGCCTCGAGCAGTACTTC. The J gene is TRBJ2-7, the V gene TRBV6-5; 10 bases agree with TRBD1. This CDR3 has 16 residues. The germline V gene encodes CDR1 MNHEY and CDR2 SVGAGI. V lost 4 bases and J lost 6; bases outside the gene matches: 12.

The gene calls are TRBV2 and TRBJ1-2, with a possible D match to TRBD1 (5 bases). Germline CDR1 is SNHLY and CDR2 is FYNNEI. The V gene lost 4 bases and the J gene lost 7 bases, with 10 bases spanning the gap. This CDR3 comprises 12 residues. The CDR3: CASSGGLGGYTF. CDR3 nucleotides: TGTGCCAGCAGTGGGGGGTTGGGTGGCTACACCTTC.

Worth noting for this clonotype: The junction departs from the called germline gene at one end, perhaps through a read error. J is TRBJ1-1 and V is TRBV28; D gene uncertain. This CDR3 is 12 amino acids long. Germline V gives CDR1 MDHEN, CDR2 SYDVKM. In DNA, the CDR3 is TGTGCCAGCAGTTTAGACCTGAGAGAAGGTTTCTTT. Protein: CASSLDLREGFF.

CDR3 residues: CSANQPPRYEQYF. The CDR3 bases are TGCAGTGCCAATCAACCCCCCCGCTACGAGCAGTACTTC. The chain links TRBV20-1 to TRBJ2-7; the D is unclear. The V gene's germline CDR1 is DFQATT and CDR2 SNEGSKA (reference sequence). The V end was cut by 6 bases, the J end by 3 bases, with 15 bases between. This CDR3 has 13 residues.

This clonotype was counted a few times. The CDR3 sequence is CASSLTLAQNTEAFF. For the CDR3, the DNA is TGTGCCAGCAGCCTAACCTTGGCACAGAACACTGAAGCTTTCTTT. The chain is built from TRBV3-1 and TRBJ1-1; no clear D. The CDR3 is 15 amino acids. The germline V gene has CDR1 LGHDT and CDR2 YNNKEL (reference sequence). V lost 4 bases and J lost 1, with 13 bases in between. The full variable domain, rest sourced from reference TRBV3-1 and TRBJ1-1, is DTAVSQTPKYLVTQMGNDKSIKCEQNLGHDTMYWYKQDSKKFLKIMFSYNNKELIINETVPNRFSPKSPDKAHLNLHINSLELGDSAVYFCASSLTLAQNTEAFFGQGTRLTVV.

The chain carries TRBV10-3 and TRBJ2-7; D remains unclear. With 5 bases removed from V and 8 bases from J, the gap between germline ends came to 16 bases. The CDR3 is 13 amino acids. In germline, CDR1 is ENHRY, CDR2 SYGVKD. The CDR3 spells CAISTTDPGKQYF. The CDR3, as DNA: TGTGCCATCAGTACTACCGACCCGGGCAAGCAGTACTTC.

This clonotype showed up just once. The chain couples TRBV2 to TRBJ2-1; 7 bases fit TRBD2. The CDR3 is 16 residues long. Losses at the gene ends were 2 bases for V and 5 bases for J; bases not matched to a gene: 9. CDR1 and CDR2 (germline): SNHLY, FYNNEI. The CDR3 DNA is TGTGCCAGCAGTGAACGGGCGGGGAGGGCCAACAATGAGCAGTTCTTC. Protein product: CASSERAGRANNEQFF.

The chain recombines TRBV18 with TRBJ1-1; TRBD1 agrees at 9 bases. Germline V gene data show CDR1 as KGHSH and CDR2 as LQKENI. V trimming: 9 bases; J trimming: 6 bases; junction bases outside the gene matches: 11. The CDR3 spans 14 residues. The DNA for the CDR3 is TGTGCCAGTTACGTGGGACAGGGTGACGCTGAAGCTTTCTTT. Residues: CASYVGQGDAEAFF.

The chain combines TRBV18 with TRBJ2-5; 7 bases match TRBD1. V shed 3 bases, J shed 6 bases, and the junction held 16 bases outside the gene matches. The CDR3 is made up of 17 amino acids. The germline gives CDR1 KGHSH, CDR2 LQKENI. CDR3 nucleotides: TGTGCCAGCTCACCCGATAGAGGGGGCGCCGGGTTGCAGACCCAGTACTTC. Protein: CASSPDRGGAGLQTQYF.

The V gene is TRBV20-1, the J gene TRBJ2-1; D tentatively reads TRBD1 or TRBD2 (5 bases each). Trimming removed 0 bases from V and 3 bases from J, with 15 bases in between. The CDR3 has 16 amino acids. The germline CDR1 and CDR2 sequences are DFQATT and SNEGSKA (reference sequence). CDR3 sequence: CSARDGAPIGYNEQFF. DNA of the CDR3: TGCAGTGCTAGAGACGGGGCCCCGATAGGCTACAATGAGCAGTTCTTC.

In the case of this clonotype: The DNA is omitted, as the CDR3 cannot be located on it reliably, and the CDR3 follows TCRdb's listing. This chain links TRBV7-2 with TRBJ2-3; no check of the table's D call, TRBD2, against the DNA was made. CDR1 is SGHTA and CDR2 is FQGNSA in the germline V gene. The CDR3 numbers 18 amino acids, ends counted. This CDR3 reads CASSPTGTSGRGQIRSIF.

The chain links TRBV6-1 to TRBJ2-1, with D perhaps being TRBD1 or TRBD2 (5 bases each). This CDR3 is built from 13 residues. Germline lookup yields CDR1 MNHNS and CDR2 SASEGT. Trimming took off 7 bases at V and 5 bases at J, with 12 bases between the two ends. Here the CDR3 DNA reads TGTGCCAGCATGGGGACGGTTAACAATGAGCAGTTCTTC. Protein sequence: CASMGTVNNEQFF.

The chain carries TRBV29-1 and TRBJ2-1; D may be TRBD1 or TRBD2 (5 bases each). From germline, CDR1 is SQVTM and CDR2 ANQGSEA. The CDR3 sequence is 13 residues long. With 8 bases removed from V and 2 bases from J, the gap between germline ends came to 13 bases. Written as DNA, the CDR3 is TGCAGCCTCCGGGACGGGACCTACAATGAGCAGTTCTTC. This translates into CSLRDGTYNEQFF.

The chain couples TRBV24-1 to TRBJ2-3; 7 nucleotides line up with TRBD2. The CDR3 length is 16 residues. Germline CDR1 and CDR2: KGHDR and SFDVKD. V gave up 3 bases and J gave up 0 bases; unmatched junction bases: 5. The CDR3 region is CATSDPGGASTDTQYF. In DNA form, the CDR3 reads TGTGCCACCAGTGATCCGGGGGGAGCCAGCACAGATACGCAGTATTTT.